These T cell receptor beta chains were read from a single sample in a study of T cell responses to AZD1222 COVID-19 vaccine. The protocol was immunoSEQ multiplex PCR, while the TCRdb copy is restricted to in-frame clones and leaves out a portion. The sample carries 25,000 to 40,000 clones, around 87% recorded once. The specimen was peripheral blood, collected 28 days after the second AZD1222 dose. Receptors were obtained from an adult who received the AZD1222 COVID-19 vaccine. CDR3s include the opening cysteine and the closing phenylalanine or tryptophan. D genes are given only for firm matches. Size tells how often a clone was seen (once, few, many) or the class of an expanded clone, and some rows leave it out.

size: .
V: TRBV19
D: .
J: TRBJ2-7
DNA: TGTGCCAGTAGTGCCGGGCCCGGGTCCTACGAGCAGTACTTC
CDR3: CASSAGPGSYEQYF

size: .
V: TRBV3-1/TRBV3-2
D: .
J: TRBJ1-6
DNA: TGTGCCAGCAGCCAAATGGGCAGGGGCAATTCACCCCTCCACTTT
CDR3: CASSQMGRGNSPLHF

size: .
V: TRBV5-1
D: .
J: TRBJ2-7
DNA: TGCGCCAGCAGCTTGGAAAGTCCACTCTACGAGCAGTACTTC
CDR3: CASSLESPLYEQYF

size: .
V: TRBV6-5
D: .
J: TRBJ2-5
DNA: TGTGCCAGCAGGAGGGGGGGCCAATTAGAGACCCAGTACTTC
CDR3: CASRRGGQLETQYF

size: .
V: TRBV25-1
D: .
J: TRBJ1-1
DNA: TGTGCCAGCAGTGAAAGGGGGGCCTGGGCTGAAGCTTTCTTT
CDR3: CASSERGAWAEAFF

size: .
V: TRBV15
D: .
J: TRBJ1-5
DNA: TGTGCCACCAGCAGAGATCGGGGGGCGCATTTAAATAGCAATCAGCCCCAGCATTTT
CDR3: CATSRDRGAHLNSNQPQHF

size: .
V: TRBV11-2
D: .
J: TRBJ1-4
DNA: TGTGCCAGCAGCCAACTCAACAGGGTCGGGGCTGAAAAACTGTTTTTT
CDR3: CASSQLNRVGAEKLFF

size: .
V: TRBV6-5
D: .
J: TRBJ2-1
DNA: TGTGCCAGCAGTTACTCGCTGAGCTCCTACAATGAGCAGTTCTTC
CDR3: CASSYSLSSYNEQFF

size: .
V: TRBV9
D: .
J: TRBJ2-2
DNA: TGTGCCAGCAGCGCACAGATCGCGAACACCGGGGAGCTGTTTTTT
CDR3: CASSAQIANTGELFF

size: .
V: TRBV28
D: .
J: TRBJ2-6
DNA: TGTGCCAGCAGCCCAGGGGCTATCGGGGCCAACGTCCTGACTTTC
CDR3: CASSPGAIGANVLTF

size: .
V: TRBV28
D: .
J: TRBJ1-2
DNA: TGTGCCAGCAGTCCAGGGGCCTATGGCTACACCTTC
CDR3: CASSPGAYGYTF

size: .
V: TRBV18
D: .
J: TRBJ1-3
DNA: TGTGCCAGCTCACCAAGTGGCCCGAGCTCTGGAAACACCATATATTTT
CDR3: CASSPSGPSSGNTIYF

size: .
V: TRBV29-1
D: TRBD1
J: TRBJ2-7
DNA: TGCAGCGTTGGGTCGCTAGGGGGACAGGGGGCAACCGAGCAGTACTTC
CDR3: CSVGSLGGQGATEQYF

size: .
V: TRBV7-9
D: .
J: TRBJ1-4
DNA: TGTGCCAGCAGCCTGACCAGCGGAGAACTGTTTTTT
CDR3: CASSLTSGELFF

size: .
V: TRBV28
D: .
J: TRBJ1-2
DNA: TGTGCCAGCAGTTTTGGTCAGGGTAGCTACACCTTC
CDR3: CASSFGQGSYTF

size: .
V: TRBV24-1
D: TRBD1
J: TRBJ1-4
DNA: TGTGCCACCAGTGATTCCCCCCAGGGGGCGCAGGCTAATGAAAAACTGTTTTTT
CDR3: CATSDSPQGAQANEKLFF

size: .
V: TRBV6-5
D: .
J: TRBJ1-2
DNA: TGTGCCAGCAGTCCGCCCGGCAGGCTGGGCTACACCTTC
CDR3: CASSPPGRLGYTF

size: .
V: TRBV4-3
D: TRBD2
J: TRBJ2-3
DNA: TGCGCCAGCAGCCAAGATATCTCCGGGGGGGGTTCGGCAGATACGCAGTATTTT
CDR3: CASSQDISGGGSADTQYF

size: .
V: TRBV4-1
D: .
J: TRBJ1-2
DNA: TGCGCCAGCAGCTTGAGGGAGATCAACTATGGCTACACCTTC
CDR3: CASSLREINYGYTF

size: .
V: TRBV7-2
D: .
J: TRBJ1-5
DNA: TGTGCCAGCAGCTCAGCGAGCAGGGATCAGCCCCAGCATTTT
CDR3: CASSSASRDQPQHF

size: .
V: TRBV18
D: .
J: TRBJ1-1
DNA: TGTGCCAGCTCACCGGACCTAGCGGGTGCTGAAGCTTTCTTT
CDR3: CASSPDLAGAEAFF

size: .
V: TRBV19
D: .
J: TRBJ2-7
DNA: TGTGCCAGTAGTTCGACAGGGAGGTCCTACGAGCAGTACTTC
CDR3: CASSSTGRSYEQYF

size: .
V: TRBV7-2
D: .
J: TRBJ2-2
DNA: TGTGCCAGCAGCTCGTCGGGACTCGTCGGGGAGCTGTTTTTT
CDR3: CASSSSGLVGELFF

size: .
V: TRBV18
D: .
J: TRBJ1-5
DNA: TGTGCCAGCTCATTATTGGGTCAGCCCCAGCATTTT
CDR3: CASSLLGQPQHF

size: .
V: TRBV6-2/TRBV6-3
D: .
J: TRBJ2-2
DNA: TGTGCCAGCAGTTACTCGATATTAAGTGAGGGTATTAGGACCGGGGAGCTGTTTTTT
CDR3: CASSYSILSEGIRTGELFF

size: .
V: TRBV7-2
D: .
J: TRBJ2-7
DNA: TGTGCCAGCAGCGACCGGGCCCCATTCGGGCACGAGCAGTACTTC
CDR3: CASSDRAPFGHEQYF

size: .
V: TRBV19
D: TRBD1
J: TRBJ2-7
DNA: TGTGCCAGTAGTATCCTGACAGGGACGTCCTACGAGCAGTACTTC
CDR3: CASSILTGTSYEQYF

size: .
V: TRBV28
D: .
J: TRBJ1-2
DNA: TGTGCCAGCAGGGTAGGGGTGTACTATGGCTACACCTTC
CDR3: CASRVGVYYGYTF

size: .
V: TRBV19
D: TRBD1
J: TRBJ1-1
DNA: TGTGCCAGTACCCCGCAGGGGGCGCTGAACACTGAAGCTTTCTTT
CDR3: CASTPQGALNTEAFF

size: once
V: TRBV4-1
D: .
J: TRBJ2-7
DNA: TGCGCCAGCAGGAGGGGCCCAGACTCCTACGAGCAGTACTTC
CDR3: CASRRGPDSYEQYF

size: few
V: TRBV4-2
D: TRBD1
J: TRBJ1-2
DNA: TGTGCCAGCAGCCCGACAGGGTACGGCTACACCTTC
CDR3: CASSPTGYGYTF

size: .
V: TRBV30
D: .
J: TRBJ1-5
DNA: TGTGCCTGGAGAGGTCCAGGAAGCAATCAGCCCCAGCATTTT
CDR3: CAWRGPGSNQPQHF

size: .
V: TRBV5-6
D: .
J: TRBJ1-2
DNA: TGTGCCAGCAGCTTGGGGGGCAACTATGGCTACACCTTC
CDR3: CASSLGGNYGYTF

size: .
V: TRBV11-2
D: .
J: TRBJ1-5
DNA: TGTGCCAGGCCCGCGACCCGGCCCCAGCATTTT
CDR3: CARPATRPQHF

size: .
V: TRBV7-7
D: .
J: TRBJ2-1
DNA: TGTGCTAGCTCTCAGGGAAGCTACAATGAGCAGTTCTTC
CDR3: CASSQGSYNEQFF

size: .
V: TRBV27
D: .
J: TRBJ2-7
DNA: TGTGCCAGCAGTTTGCGAGAAGACACTCCCAAGCAGTACTTC
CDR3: CASSLREDTPKQYF

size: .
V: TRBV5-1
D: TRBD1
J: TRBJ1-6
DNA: TGCGCCAGCAGCACGACAGGGGTCAATTCACCCCTCCACTTT
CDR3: CASSTTGVNSPLHF

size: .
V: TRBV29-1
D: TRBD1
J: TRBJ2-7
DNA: TGCAGCGTTGAAGGGCAGGGGGCGACCGAGCAGTACTTC
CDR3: CSVEGQGATEQYF

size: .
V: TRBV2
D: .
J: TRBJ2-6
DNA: TGTGCCAGCGGGCGATTTAGGCGGGACCTCTCTGGGGCCAACGTCCTGACTTTC
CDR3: CASGRFRRDLSGANVLTF

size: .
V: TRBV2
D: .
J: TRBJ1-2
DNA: TGTGCCAGCAGTGAAAAACAGAACTATGGCTACACCTTC
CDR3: CASSEKQNYGYTF

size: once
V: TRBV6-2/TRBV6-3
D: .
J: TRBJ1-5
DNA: TGTGCCAGCAGTTACTTCCAGGCACGGACGGCAAATCAGCCCCAGCATTTT
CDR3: CASSYFQARTANQPQHF

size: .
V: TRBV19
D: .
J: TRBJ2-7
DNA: TGTGCCAGTAGTATAGATGGGACCTACGAGCAGTACTTC
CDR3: CASSIDGTYEQYF

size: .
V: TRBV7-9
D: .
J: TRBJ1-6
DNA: TGTGCCAGCAGCTACGGGGGAGGGTCCTATAATTCACCCCTCCACTTT
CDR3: CASSYGGGSYNSPLHF

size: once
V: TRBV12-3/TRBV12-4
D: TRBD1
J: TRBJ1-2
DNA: TGTGCCAGCAGCCCGACAGGGCGGAATCGCTACACCTTC
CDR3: CASSPTGRNRYTF

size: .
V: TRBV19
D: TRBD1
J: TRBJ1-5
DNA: TGTGCCAGTAGTTCAGTCCAGGGGGGATGGGAGCCCCAGCATTTT
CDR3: CASSSVQGGWEPQHF

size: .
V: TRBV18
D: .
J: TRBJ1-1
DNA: TGTGCCAGCTCACCTTCGGGGAACACTGAAGCTTTCTTT
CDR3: CASSPSGNTEAFF